This is a list of T cell receptor beta chains from one sample in a study of blood T cell repertoires in COVID-19. TCRdb's table, derived via immunoSEQ multiplex PCR, lists solely in-frame clones and lacks some. The data contain 400,000 to 550,000 clones, more than 85% of them singletons. Sequenced material: peripheral blood. These receptors were taken from a woman in her 30s with acute or convalescent COVID-19. Both conserved end residues are part of each CDR3. Fields, in order: clone size, D gene, J gene, V gene, CDR3 protein, CDR3 DNA. D genes are given only for firm matches. Clone sizes are given selectively: once, few, many, or a class where the clone is expanded.

-	-	TRBJ2-3	TRBV19	CASSIGAHLADTQYF	TGTGCCAGTAGTATAGGCGCCCATCTCGCAGATACGCAGTATTTT
-	-	TRBJ2-3	TRBV4-2	CASSHRVRGATSTDTQYF	TGTGCCAGCAGCCATCGTGTTCGCGGGGCGACTAGCACAGATACGCAGTATTTT
-	TRBD2	TRBJ2-7	TRBV2	CASIWTSGGEAYEQYF	TGTGCCAGCATATGGACTAGCGGGGGGGAGGCCTACGAGCAGTACTTC
once	TRBD1	TRBJ1-5	TRBV4-1	CASSLSVGTGRYQPQHF	TGCGCCAGCAGCCTCTCAGTGGGGACAGGTCGATATCAGCCCCAGCATTTT
-	-	TRBJ2-7	TRBV7-8	CASSLGPGNYEQYF	TGTGCCAGCAGCTTAGGGCCGGGAAACTACGAGCAGTACTTC
-	-	TRBJ2-3	TRBV5-1	CASSLVPRGSTDTQYF	TGCGCCAGCAGCTTGGTCCCGCGAGGGAGCACAGATACGCAGTATTTT
-	-	TRBJ1-5	TRBV6-5	CASRAVPSNQPQHF	TGTGCCAGCAGGGCTGTCCCTAGCAATCAGCCCCAGCATTTT
-	-	TRBJ2-5	TRBV18	CASSPPGQRLETQYF	TGTGCCAGCTCACCGCCTGGACAGAGGTTAGAGACCCAGTACTTC
-	TRBD2	TRBJ2-1	TRBV2	CASRGEAGGRYNEQFF	TGTGCCAGCAGAGGGGAAGCGGGGGGTAGATACAATGAGCAGTTCTTC
-	-	TRBJ1-6	TRBV5-1	CASRLTSGRQGMNSPLHF	TGCGCCAGCAGATTAACGTCGGGTCGCCAGGGGATGAATTCACCCCTCCACTTT
-	-	TRBJ1-1	TRBV20-1	CSARALEAFF	TGCAGTGCTAGAGCTCTTGAAGCTTTCTTT
-	TRBD1	TRBJ1-5	TRBV19	CASTGTGGFIPNQPQHF	TGTGCCAGTACCGGGACAGGGGGCTTCATCCCCAATCAGCCCCAGCATTTT
-	TRBD2	TRBJ2-1	TRBV5-1	CASSFPSGGAPYNEQFF	TGCGCCAGCAGCTTTCCGAGCGGGGGGGCTCCCTACAATGAGCAGTTCTTC
-	TRBD2	TRBJ2-5	TRBV5-1	CASRGSGGAGETQYF	TGCGCCAGCAGAGGGAGCGGGGGGGCCGGGGAGACCCAGTACTTC
-	TRBD1	TRBJ2-1	TRBV7-9	CAASPGGLDEQFF	TGTGCCGCCTCCCCAGGGGGATTGGATGAGCAGTTCTTC
-	TRBD1	TRBJ2-5	TRBV24-1	CATSERDRGSAQYF	TGTGCCACCAGTGAGAGGGACAGGGGTTCGGCCCAGTACTTC
-	-	TRBJ2-7	TRBV21-1	CASSKGTREIGVYEQYF	TGTGCCAGCAGCAAGGGCACCCGTGAAATAGGGGTCTACGAGCAGTACTTC
once	-	TRBJ2-5	TRBV18	CASSPLGQETQYF	TGTGCCAGCTCACCCCTCGGGCAAGAGACCCAGTACTTC
-	TRBD2	TRBJ2-5	TRBV3-1/TRBV3-2	CASSQGGLAGEETQYF	TGTGCCAGCAGCCAAGGGGGACTAGCGGGGGAAGAGACCCAGTACTTC
-	TRBD1	TRBJ1-5	TRBV19	CASRDKDRAHLRPQHF	TGTGCCAGTAGGGACAAGGACAGGGCCCATTTGAGACCCCAGCATTTT
-	-	TRBJ2-4	TRBV4-1	CASSQERGIQYF	TGCGCCAGCAGCCAAGAACGGGGCATTCAGTACTTC
few	TRBD1	TRBJ2-7	TRBV12-5	CASGSARGLGEQYF	TGTGCTAGTGGTTCGGCCAGGGGGCTGGGCGAGCAGTACTTC
-	TRBD1	TRBJ2-3	TRBV5-1	CASSSDRDRATGTQYF	TGCGCCAGCAGCTCTGACCGGGACAGGGCTACAGGTACGCAGTATTTT
-	-	TRBJ1-4	TRBV7-9	CASSSAQTARSEKLFF	TGTGCCAGCAGCTCTGCCCAGACAGCGAGGAGTGAAAAACTGTTTTTT
-	-	TRBJ2-1	TRBV28	CASSPYFSNEQFF	TGTGCCAGCAGTCCGTATTTCTCCAATGAGCAGTTCTTC
-	TRBD2	TRBJ2-5	TRBV5-6	CASSLLGGETQYF	TGTGCCAGCAGCTTGTTGGGGGGGGAGACCCAGTACTTC
-	-	TRBJ2-2	TRBV9	CASSVFTSFTGELFF	TGTGCCAGCAGCGTCTTCACTAGCTTCACCGGGGAGCTGTTTTTT
-	-	TRBJ1-3	TRBV27	CASSAGGAGNTIYF	TGTGCCAGCAGTGCGGGGGGCGCGGGAAACACCATATATTTT
-	TRBD1	TRBJ2-5	TRBV7-9	CASSLGQGAGETQYF	TGTGCCAGCAGCTTAGGACAGGGGGCCGGAGAGACCCAGTACTTC
-	TRBD1	TRBJ2-5	TRBV6-1	CASSETTGGGETQYF	TGTGCCAGCAGTGAGACGACAGGGGGCGGCGAGACCCAGTACTTC
-	-	TRBJ1-5	TRBV19	CASSGGSSQPQHF	TGTGCCAGTAGTGGGGGGTCTAGCCAGCCCCAGCATTTT
-	TRBD1	TRBJ2-5	TRBV27	CASSFSTGYQETQYF	TGTGCCAGCAGTTTCTCGACAGGGTACCAAGAGACCCAGTACTTC
-	-	TRBJ1-1	TRBV5-1	CASSLSPGSNTEAFF	TGCGCCAGCAGCTTGAGCCCGGGGTCGAACACTGAAGCTTTCTTT
few	-	TRBJ1-6	TRBV6-5	CASSPTGWNSPLHF	TGTGCCAGCAGTCCTACAGGGTGGAATTCACCCCTCCACTTT
-	TRBD2	TRBJ2-1	TRBV3-1/TRBV3-2	CASRPGLAHNEQFF	TGTGCCAGCAGACCGGGACTAGCCCACAATGAGCAGTTCTTC
-	TRBD2	TRBJ2-3	TRBV10-1	CASSDSTGTRDSDTQYF	TGCGCCAGCAGTGACTCCACCGGGACTAGAGACTCAGATACGCAGTATTTT
-	TRBD2	TRBJ2-1	TRBV9	CASSPRERGDYNEQFF	TGTGCCAGCAGCCCCAGGGAGCGGGGGGACTACAATGAGCAGTTCTTC
-	TRBD2	TRBJ2-3	TRBV19	CASSWTSGELNTDTQYF	TGTGCCAGTAGTTGGACTAGCGGGGAGCTGAACACAGATACGCAGTATTTT
-	-	TRBJ1-2	TRBV5-6	CASSLETSGGYTF	TGTGCCAGCAGCTTGGAGACCAGCGGGGGCTACACCTTC
once	TRBD1	TRBJ1-2	TRBV4-1	CASSQYRGSGYTF	TGCGCCAGCAGCCAGTACAGGGGAAGTGGCTACACCTTC
-	TRBD1	TRBJ1-1	TRBV7-3	CASSLYRGTEAFF	TGTGCCAGCAGCTTATACAGGGGAACTGAAGCTTTCTTT
-	TRBD2	TRBJ2-3	TRBV6-6	CASKLGTNTDTQYF	TGTGCCAGCAAGCTAGGGACTAACACAGATACGCAGTATTTT
-	-	TRBJ1-5	TRBV30	CAWSVRTSNQPQHF	TGTGCCTGGAGCGTCAGGACAAGCAATCAGCCCCAGCATTTT
-	-	TRBJ1-1	TRBV30	CAWRANTEAFF	TGTGCCTGGAGGGCTAACACTGAAGCTTTCTTT
few	-	TRBJ1-1	TRBV29-1	CSVEVRGRNAEAFF	TGCAGCGTTGAGGTGCGAGGAAGGAACGCTGAAGCTTTCTTT
-	TRBD2	TRBJ2-5	TRBV7-2	CASTAGGGEKETQYF	TGTGCCAGCACCGCGGGGGGCGGGGAAAAAGAGACCCAGTACTTC
-	-	TRBJ2-1	TRBV29-1	CSVTGGKYNEQFF	TGCAGCGTAACTGGGGGGAAGTACAATGAGCAGTTCTTC
-	-	TRBJ1-1	TRBV6-5	CASRTTGTEAFF	TGTGCCAGCAGGACCACGGGCACTGAAGCTTTCTTT
-	TRBD1	TRBJ2-5	TRBV5-1	CASSFRTGGGETQYF	TGCGCCAGCAGCTTCAGGACAGGGGGAGGGGAGACCCAGTACTTC
-	TRBD1	TRBJ2-7	TRBV28	CASSSQGDEILRAQYF	TGTGCCAGCAGTTCACAGGGGGACGAAATACTACGAGCGCAGTACTTC
few	-	TRBJ1-1	TRBV2	CASKEQESDTEAFF	TGTGCCAGCAAGGAACAGGAATCCGACACTGAAGCTTTCTTT
-	TRBD1	TRBJ2-7	TRBV28	CASSPTGTGLMYEQYF	TGTGCCAGCAGTCCAACCGGGACAGGGCTAATGTACGAGCAGTACTTC
-	TRBD1	TRBJ1-1	TRBV5-1	CASSSTTGGTEAFF	TGCGCCAGCAGCTCGACGACAGGGGGAACTGAAGCTTTCTTT